This T cell receptor beta chain was found in a study of blood T cells in healthy people across ages. As for the study in general: Every two T cells gave about one barcoded beta molecule via template switching.

PCR was performed a second time for about 7 to 12 cycles using a sample-barcoded 5' primer and a J-beta primer mix. Each cDNA molecule carried a tag from a template-switch adaptor that contained 12 random nucleotides. A minimum of 2.5 million CDR3-containing paired-end reads was obtained for each sample. TCRdb reprocessed the 5' RACE reads with MiXCR, giving one entry per CDR3 protein. The table lists 800,000 to 1,000,000 distinct CDR3 sequences, around 49% of them singletons. General study results and limits: With naive T cell percentage, TCR beta diversity showed a strong correlation.

The CDR3 is made up of 15 amino acids. Trimming shortened V by 2 bases and J by 8 bases, and 16 bases separated the two germline ends. Germline V CDR1 and CDR2: MNHEY, SVGEGT. Regarding this clonotype: Its target is unknown.

The V gene is TRBV6-2 or TRBV6-3, the J gene TRBJ2-4; maybe TRBD2 (5 bases). The clonotype was recovered from a man younger than 40 in good health. The sample taken for sequencing was blood. The CDR3 spells CASSYPPGVRDIQYF. The CDR3 DNA reads as TGTGCCAGCAGTTACCCGCCCGGGGTACGAGACATTCAGTACTTC.